The 18 T cell receptor beta chains in this list originate from one sample, sequenced in a study of radiotherapy plus CTLA-4 blockade in lung cancer. The protocol was immunoSEQ multiplex PCR, while the TCRdb copy is restricted to in-frame clones and leaves out a portion. The sample has under 100,000 clones, under 85% seen once. Here the sequenced sample was peripheral blood, taken from a patient treated with radiotherapy plus ipilimumab. The receptors shown here come from a human donor with non-small cell lung cancer that progressed on radiotherapy plus ipilimumab.

This clone was seen a single time. V gene TRBV9 combines with J gene TRBJ2-1; 8 bases fit TRBD2. Germline CDR1 reads SGDLS; CDR2 reads YYNGEE. With 3 bases clipped from V and 8 bases from J, the junction kept 10 bases outside the gene matches. This CDR3 spans 15 amino acids. The CDR3 spells CASSALPGGPDEQFF. In DNA form, the CDR3 reads TGTGCCAGCAGCGCCCTACCGGGAGGGCCCGATGAGCAGTTCTTC.

This chain joins TRBV7-8 and TRBJ1-4; perhaps TRBD1 as D (5 bases). V lost 4 bases and J lost 5, with 17 bases in between. Germline lookup yields CDR1 SGHVS and CDR2 FQNEAQ. The CDR3 is 16 residues long. For the CDR3, the DNA is TGTGCCAGCAGCTCCCTTGGGGGGACGGTAAATGAAAAACTGTTTTTT. The encoded protein is CASSSLGGTVNEKLFF.

The rearrangement uses TRBV27 and TRBJ1-2; D is uncertain. The germline gives CDR1 MNHEY, CDR2 SMNVEV (reference sequence). The germline V and J ends were trimmed by 0 bases and 4 bases, with 12 bases remaining between them. The CDR3 loop spans 15 amino acids. This CDR3 is CASSLSAFSFYGYTF. The CDR3 nucleotides are TGTGCCAGCAGTTTATCGGCGTTCAGCTTCTATGGCTACACCTTC.

This chain connects TRBV5-5 to TRBJ1-6; D call uncertain. The germline gives CDR1 SGHKS, CDR2 YYEKEE (reference sequence). The V and J ends lost 0 bases and 9 bases respectively, with 10 bases between them. CDR3 length: 14 amino acids. The CDR3 nucleotides are TGTGCCAGCAGCTTGGAGGGATGGGGTTCACCCCTCCACTTT. Residues: CASSLEGWGSPLHF.

V is TRBV14 and J is TRBJ2-5; D is undetermined. Trimming removed 1 base at V and 4 bases at J, with 13 bases between. CDR3 length equals 15 residues. Germline CDR1 SGHDN, CDR2 FVKESK. The CDR3 DNA is TGTGCCAGCAGCCAAGGCTTAGTGTCCCCAGAGACCCAGTACTTC. Residues: CASSQGLVSPETQYF.

This clone was seen more than once but under ten times. CDR3 DNA sequence: TGCGCCAGCAGCCCGGGTAGGGTCTTCCCCGAAATGAACACTGAAGCTTTCTTT. Protein sequence: CASSPGRVFPEMNTEAFF. The rearrangement links TRBV5-1 to TRBJ1-1; no definite D call. V lost 4 bases to trimming and J lost 0 bases, with 22 bases between them. Looked up from germline, CDR1 is SGHRS and CDR2 is YFSETQ. The CDR3 runs 18 residues. The full variable domain, in which reference TRBV5-1 and TRBJ1-1 provide the parts outside the CDR3, is KAGVTQTPRYLIKTRGQQVTLSCSPISGHRSVSWYQQTPGQGLQFLFEYFSETQRNKGNFPGRFSGRQFSNSRSEMNVSTLELGDSALYLCASSPGRVFPEMNTEAFFGQGTRLTVV.

This rearrangement joins TRBV7-2 to TRBJ2-1; TRBD2 agrees at 9 bases. CDR1 SGHTA and CDR2 FQGNSA come from the germline V gene. CDR3 size: 14 residues. Unmatched junction bases numbered 4, after V lost 4 bases and J lost 6 bases. In DNA, the CDR3 is TGTGCCAGCAGCTCCGGGACTAGCAGCAATGAGCAGTTCTTC. Translated, it gives CASSSGTSSNEQFF. The variable domain in full, completed from reference TRBV7-2 and TRBJ2-1, reads GAGVSQSPSNKVTEKGKDVELRCDPISGHTALYWYRQSLGQGLEFLIYFQGNSAPDKSGLPSDRFSAERTGGSVSTLTIQRTQQEDSAVYLCASSSGTSSNEQFFGPGTRLTVL.

This clone was seen a handful of times. The genes are TRBV9 and TRBJ1-2; D unresolved. V lost 0 bases and J lost 8, with 8 bases in between. The CDR3 covers 12 residues. Germline V CDR1 and CDR2: SGDLS, YYNGEE. DNA for the CDR3: TGTGCCAGCAGCGTAGGGGAGGTGGGCTACACCTTC. It codes for CASSVGEVGYTF.

The chain recombines TRBV5-1 with TRBJ1-2; weak D call: TRBD1 (6 bases). The V gene's germline CDR1 is SGHRS and CDR2 YFSETQ. V shed 4 bases and J shed 4 bases, with 11 bases lying between them. The CDR3 covers 13 residues. The CDR3 region has the DNA TGCGCCAGCAGCGGAGGACAGTCCTATGGCTACACCTTC. Translating it yields CASSGGQSYGYTF.

A remark on this clone: One end of the junction varies from germline; a read error may be responsible. Other DNA sequences within the sample encode an identical CDR3. V gene TRBV11-2 combines with J gene TRBJ1-4; D not resolved. Per the germline V gene, CDR1 is SGHAT and CDR2 is FQNNGV. The CDR3 extends over 13 amino acids. The CDR3 bases are TGTGCCAGCAGCCTATCGATCCTTGAAAAACTGTTTTTC. It specifies CASSLSILEKLFF.

The table lists this clone with a few counts. The chain joins TRBV6-1 to TRBJ1-1, with a tentative D call TRBD1 (6 bases). CDR1 and CDR2 (germline): MNHNS, SASEGT. Trimming took 5 bases from V and 0 from J, leaving 7 bases between them. This CDR3 region has 13 residues. The CDR3 loop reads CASSRDMNTEAFF. The CDR3 DNA reads as TGTGCCAGCAGTAGGGACATGAACACTGAAGCTTTCTTT.

To note about this clone: This sample also contains other DNA sequences that code for the same CDR3. This chain joins TRBV6-5 and TRBJ1-5; D gene ambiguous. The CDR3 consists of 13 residues. V shed 3 bases and J shed 4 bases, with 7 bases lying between them. Germline loops: CDR1 MNHEY, CDR2 SVGAGI. The CDR3 region has the DNA TGTGCCAGCAGTTATGGCGGTAATCAGCCCCAGCATTTT. Its protein is CASSYGGNQPQHF.

The rearrangement joins TRBV5-1 to TRBJ2-5; unclear D gene. Per germline, CDR1 SGHRS and CDR2 YFSETQ. V was pared by 5 bases and J by 2 bases, with 4 bases between. The CDR3 runs 11 residues. CDR3 loop: CASRWQETQYF. The CDR3 coding sequence is TGCGCCAGCAGGTGGCAAGAGACCCAGTACTTC.

This clone was seen a handful of times. The gene calls are TRBV2 and TRBJ2-6; D gene uncertain. This CDR3 spans 16 amino acids. CDR1 and CDR2 (germline): SNHLY, FYNNEI. The V and J ends lost 6 bases and 3 bases respectively, with 15 bases between them. CDR3 nucleotide sequence: TGTGCCAGCAGCGAGGACGGCCCGAGTGGGGCCAACGTCCTGACTTTC. This codes for CASSEDGPSGANVLTF.

The chain combines TRBV27 with TRBJ2-4; D possibly corresponds to TRBD2 (5 bases). Germline V gene lookup returns CDR1 MNHEY and CDR2 SMNVEV (reference sequence). Between the trimmed V and J ends, which lost 7 bases and 0 bases, there was a span of 10 bases. The CDR3 runs 14 residues. CDR3 coding DNA: TGTGCCAGCAAACGACGGGGAGCCAAAAACATTCAGTACTTC. Amino acids: CASKRRGAKNIQYF.

The chain couples TRBV11-3 to TRBJ2-7; a weak D match, TRBD1 (6 bases). Germline loops: CDR1 SGHNT, CDR2 YENEEA. Deletions cut 3 bases from V and 5 bases from J, with 8 bases between. This CDR3 region has 12 residues. The CDR3 sequence: CASSFTGNEQYF. In nucleotides, the CDR3 is TGTGCCAGCAGCTTTACAGGGAACGAGCAGTACTTC.

This clone has a handful of counts. Different DNA sequences within this sample yield the same CDR3. CDR3 in amino acids: CASSLGRGELFF. Written as DNA, the CDR3 is TGTGCCAGCAGCTTAGGCCGGGGGGAGCTGTTTTTT. The chain combines TRBV7-2 with TRBJ2-2, with unresolved D. Trimming pared 1 base from V and 8 bases from J, leaving 5 bases between. The CDR3 is made up of 12 amino acids. Germline values: CDR1 SGHTA, CDR2 FQGNSA. The full variable domain, in which reference TRBV7-2 and TRBJ2-2 provide the parts outside the CDR3, is GAGVSQSPSNKVTEKGKDVELRCDPISGHTALYWYRQSLGQGLEFLIYFQGNSAPDKSGLPSDRFSAERTGGSVSTLTIQRTQQEDSAVYLCASSLGRGELFFGEGSRLTVL.

The table lists this clone with a count of one. CDR3 amino acids: CAWTEGGGAHGEQYF. Here the CDR3 DNA reads TGTGCCTGGACAGAGGGGGGAGGAGCCCACGGCGAGCAGTACTTC. V and J are TRBV30 and TRBJ2-7; D may correspond to TRBD1 or TRBD2 (6 bases each). The CDR3 runs to 15 residues. V was pared by 4 bases and J by 6 bases, with 22 bases between. Looked up from germline, CDR1 is GTSNPN and CDR2 is SVGIG (reference sequence). The full variable domain, completed using reference TRBV30 and TRBJ2-7, is SQTIHQWPATLVQPVGSPLSLECTVEGTSNPNLYWYRQAAGRGLQLLFYSVGIGQISSEVPQNLSASRPQDRQFILSSKKLLLSDSGFYLCAWTEGGGAHGEQYFGPGTRLTVT.